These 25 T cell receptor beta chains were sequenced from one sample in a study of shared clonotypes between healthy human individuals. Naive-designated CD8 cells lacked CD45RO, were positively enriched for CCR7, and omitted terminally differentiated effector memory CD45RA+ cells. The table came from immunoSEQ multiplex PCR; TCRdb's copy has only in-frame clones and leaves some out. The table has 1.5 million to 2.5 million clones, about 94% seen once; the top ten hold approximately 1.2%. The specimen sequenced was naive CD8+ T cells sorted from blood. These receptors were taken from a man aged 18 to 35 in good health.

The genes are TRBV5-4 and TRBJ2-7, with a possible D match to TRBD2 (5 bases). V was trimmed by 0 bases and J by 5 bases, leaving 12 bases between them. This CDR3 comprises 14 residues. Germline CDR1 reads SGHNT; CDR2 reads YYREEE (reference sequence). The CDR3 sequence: CASSLAGSRDEQYF. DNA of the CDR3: TGTGCCAGCAGCTTGGCGGGGAGTAGGGACGAGCAGTACTTC.

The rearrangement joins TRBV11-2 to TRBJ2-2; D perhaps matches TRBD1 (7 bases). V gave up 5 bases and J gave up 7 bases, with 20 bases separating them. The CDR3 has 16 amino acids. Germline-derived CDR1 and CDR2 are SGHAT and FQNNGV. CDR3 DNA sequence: TGTGCCAGCAGCCCTAACGAACAGGGGACTGTCGGGGAGCTGTTTTTT. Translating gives CASSPNEQGTVGELFF.

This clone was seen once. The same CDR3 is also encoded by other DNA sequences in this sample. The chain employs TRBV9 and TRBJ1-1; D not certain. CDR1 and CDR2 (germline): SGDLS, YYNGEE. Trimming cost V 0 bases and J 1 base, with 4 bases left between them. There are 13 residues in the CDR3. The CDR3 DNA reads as TGTGCCAGCAGCGTAGGTCCGAACACTGAAGCTTTCTTT. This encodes CASSVGPNTEAFF.

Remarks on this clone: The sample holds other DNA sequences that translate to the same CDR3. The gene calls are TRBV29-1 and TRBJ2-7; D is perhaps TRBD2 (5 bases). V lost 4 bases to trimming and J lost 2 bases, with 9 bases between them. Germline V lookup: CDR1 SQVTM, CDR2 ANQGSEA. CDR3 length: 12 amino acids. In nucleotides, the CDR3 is TGCAGCGTTGTCGGGGTACCCTACGAGCAGTACTTC. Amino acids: CSVVGVPYEQYF.

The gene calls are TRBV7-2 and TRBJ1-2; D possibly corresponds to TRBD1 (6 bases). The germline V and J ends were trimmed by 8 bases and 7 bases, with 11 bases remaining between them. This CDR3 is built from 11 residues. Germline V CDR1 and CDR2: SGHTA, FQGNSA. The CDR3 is CASPQGSGYTF. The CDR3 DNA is TGTGCCAGCCCTCAGGGGTCTGGCTACACCTTC.

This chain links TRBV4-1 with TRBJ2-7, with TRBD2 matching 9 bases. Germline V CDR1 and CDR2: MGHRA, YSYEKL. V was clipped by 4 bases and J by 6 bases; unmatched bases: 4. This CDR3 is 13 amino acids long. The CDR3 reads CASSPGLAIEQYF. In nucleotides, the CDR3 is TGCGCCAGCAGCCCCGGACTAGCGATCGAGCAGTACTTC.

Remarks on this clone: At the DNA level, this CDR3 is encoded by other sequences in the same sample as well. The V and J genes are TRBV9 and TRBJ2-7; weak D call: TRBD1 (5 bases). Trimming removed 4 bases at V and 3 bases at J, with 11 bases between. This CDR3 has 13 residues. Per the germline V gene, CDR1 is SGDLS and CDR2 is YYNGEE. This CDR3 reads CASSPTGGYEQYF. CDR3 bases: TGTGCCAGCAGCCCTACAGGCGGCTACGAGCAGTACTTC. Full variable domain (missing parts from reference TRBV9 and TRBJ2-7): DSGVTQTPKHLITATGQRVTLRCSPRSGDLSVYWYQQSLDQGLQFLIQYYNGEERAKGNILERFSAQQFPDLHSELNLSSLELGDSALYFCASSPTGGYEQYFGPGTRLTVT.

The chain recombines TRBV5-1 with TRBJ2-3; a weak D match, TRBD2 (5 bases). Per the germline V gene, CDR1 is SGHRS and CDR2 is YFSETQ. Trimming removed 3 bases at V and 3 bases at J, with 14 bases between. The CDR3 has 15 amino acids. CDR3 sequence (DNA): TGCGCCAGCAGCTCCGGGGAAAGCTCGACAGATACGCAGTATTTT. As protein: CASSSGESSTDTQYF.

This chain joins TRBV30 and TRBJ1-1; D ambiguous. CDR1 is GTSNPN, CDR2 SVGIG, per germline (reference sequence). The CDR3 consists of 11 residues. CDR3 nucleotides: TGTGGGTGGGAGGAAGGCACTGAAGCTTTCTTT. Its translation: CGWEEGTEAFF.

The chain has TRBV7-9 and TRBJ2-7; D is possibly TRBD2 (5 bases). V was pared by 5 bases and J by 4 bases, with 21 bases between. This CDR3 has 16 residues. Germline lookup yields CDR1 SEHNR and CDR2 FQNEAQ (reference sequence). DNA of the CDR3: TGTGCCAGCAGCAACCCTGGACTTCGGCCCGAATACGAGCAGTACTTC. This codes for CASSNPGLRPEYEQYF.

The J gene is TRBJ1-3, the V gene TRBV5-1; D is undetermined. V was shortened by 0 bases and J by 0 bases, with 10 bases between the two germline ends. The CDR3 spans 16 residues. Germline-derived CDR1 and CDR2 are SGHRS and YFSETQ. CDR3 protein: CASSLGVFYSGNTIYF. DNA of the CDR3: TGCGCCAGCAGCTTGGGAGTCTTCTACTCTGGAAACACCATATATTTT.

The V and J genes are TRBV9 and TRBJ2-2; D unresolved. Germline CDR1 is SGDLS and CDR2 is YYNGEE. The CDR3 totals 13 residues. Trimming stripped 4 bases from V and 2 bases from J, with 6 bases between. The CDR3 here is CASSYQNTGELFF. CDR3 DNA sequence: TGTGCCAGCAGCTACCAAAACACCGGGGAGCTGTTTTTT.

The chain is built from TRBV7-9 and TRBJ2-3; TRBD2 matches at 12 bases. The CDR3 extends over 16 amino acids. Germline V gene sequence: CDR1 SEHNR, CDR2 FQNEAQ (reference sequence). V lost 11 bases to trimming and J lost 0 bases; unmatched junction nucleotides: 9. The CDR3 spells CAGRGLAGHSTDTQYF. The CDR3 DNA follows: TGTGCCGGGCGCGGACTAGCGGGACATAGCACAGATACGCAGTATTTT.

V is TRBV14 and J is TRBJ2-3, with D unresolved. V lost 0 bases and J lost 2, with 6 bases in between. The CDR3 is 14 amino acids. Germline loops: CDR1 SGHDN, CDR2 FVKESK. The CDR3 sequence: CASSQELYTDTQYF. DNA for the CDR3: TGTGCCAGCAGCCAAGAGCTATACACAGATACGCAGTATTTT. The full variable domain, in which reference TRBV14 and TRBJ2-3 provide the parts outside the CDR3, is EAGVTQFPSHSVIEKGQTVTLRCDPISGHDNLYWYRRVMGKEIKFLLHFVKESKQDESGMPNNRFLAERTGGTYSTLKVQPAELEDSGVYFCASSQELYTDTQYFGPGTRLTVL.

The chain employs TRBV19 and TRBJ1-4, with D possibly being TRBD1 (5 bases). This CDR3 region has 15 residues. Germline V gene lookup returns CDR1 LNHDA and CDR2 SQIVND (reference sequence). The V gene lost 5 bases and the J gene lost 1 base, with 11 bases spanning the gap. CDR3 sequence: CASSPKGETNEKLFF. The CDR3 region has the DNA TGTGCCAGTAGTCCGAAAGGGGAAACTAATGAAAAACTGTTTTTT.

CDR3 region: CASRVNSSYEQYF. The CDR3 bases are TGTGCCAGCAGGGTGAATAGCTCCTACGAGCAGTACTTC. The chain couples TRBV5-4 to TRBJ2-7; D gene uncertain. Germline-derived CDR1 and CDR2 are SGHNT and YYREEE (reference sequence). Trimming stripped 5 bases from V and 0 bases from J, with 9 bases between. The CDR3 consists of 13 residues.

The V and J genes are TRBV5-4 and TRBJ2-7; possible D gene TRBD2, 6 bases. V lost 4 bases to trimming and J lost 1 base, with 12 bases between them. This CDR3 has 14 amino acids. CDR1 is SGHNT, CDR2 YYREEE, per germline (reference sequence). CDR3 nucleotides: TGTGCCAGCAGCGTGGGGAGGCATTCCTACGAGCAGTACTTC. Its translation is CASSVGRHSYEQYF.

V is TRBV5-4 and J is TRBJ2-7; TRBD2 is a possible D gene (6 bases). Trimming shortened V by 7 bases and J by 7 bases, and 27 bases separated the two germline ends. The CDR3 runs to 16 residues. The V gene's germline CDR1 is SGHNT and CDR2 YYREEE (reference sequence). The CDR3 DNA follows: TGTGCCAGCGTGGACCGGGACTCTTCCGAACCAAGGGAGCAGTACTTC. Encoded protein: CASVDRDSSEPREQYF.

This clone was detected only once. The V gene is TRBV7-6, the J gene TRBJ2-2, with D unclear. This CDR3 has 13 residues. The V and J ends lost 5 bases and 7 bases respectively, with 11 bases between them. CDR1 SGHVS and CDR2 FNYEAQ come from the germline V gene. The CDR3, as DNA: TGTGCCAGCAGCCCGGTGATGGGCGGGGAGCTGTTTTTT. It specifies CASSPVMGGELFF.

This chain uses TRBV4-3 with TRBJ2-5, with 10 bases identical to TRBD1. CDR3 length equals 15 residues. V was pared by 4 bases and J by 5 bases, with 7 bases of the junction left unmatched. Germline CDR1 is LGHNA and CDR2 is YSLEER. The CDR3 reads CASSRLTGGDETQYF. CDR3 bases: TGCGCCAGCAGCCGTCTGACAGGGGGCGATGAGACCCAGTACTTC.

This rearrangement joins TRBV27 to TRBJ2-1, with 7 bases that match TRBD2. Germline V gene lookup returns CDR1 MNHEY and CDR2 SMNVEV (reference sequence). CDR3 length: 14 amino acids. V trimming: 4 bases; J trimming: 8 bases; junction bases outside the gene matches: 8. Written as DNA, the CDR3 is TGTGCCAGCAGTTCGTGGGAGGGCCAGCATGAGCAGTTCTTC. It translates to CASSSWEGQHEQFF.

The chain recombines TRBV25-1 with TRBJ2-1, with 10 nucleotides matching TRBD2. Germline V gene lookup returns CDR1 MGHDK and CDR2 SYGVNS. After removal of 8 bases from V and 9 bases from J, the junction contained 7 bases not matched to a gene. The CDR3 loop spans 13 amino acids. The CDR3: CASQPSGSFEQFF. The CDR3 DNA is TGTGCCAGCCAGCCTAGCGGGAGTTTTGAGCAGTTCTTC.

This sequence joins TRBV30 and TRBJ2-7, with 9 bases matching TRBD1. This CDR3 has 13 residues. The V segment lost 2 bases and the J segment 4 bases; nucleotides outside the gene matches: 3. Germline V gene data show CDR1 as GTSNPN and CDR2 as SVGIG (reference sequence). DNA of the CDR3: TGTGCCTGGAGTACGGGACAGGGTTACGAGCAGTACTTC. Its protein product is CAWSTGQGYEQYF. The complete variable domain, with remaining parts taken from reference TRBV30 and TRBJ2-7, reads SQTIHQWPATLVQPVGSPLSLECTVEGTSNPNLYWYRQAAGRGLQLLFYSVGIGQISSEVPQNLSASRPQDRQFILSSKKLLLSDSGFYLCAWSTGQGYEQYFGPGTRLTVT.

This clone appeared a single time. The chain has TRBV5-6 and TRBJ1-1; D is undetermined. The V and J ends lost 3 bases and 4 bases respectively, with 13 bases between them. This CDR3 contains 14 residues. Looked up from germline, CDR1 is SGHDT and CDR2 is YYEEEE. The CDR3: CASSSGLMGTEAFF. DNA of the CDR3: TGTGCCAGCAGCTCCGGACTGATGGGCACTGAAGCTTTCTTT.

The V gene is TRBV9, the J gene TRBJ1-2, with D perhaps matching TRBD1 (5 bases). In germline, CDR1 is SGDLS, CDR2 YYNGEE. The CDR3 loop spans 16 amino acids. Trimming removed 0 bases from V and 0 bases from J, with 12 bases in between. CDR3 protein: CASSVGGGRANYGYTF. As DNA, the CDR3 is TGTGCCAGCAGCGTAGGCGGGGGTAGAGCTAACTATGGCTACACCTTC.